This record covers a single TCR beta chain. This sample was included in a study of T cells after somatic rescue of genetic block. Some clones are missing from TCRdb's copy, which holds only in-frame ones; the method was immunoSEQ multiplex PCR. The data show tens of thousands of clones, around 90% seen once. Germline loops: CDR1 LGHNA, CDR2 YNFKEQ. Trimming stripped 1 base from V and 3 bases from J, with 15 bases between. The CDR3 totals 16 residues. The sequence derives from a man younger than 40. The rearrangement uses TRBV4-2 and TRBJ1-2, with D maybe TRBD1 (5 bases). Sequences were obtained from peripheral blood mononuclear cells (PBMCs). CDR3 loop: CASSQGGQGLDYGYTF. In DNA, the CDR3 is TGTGCCAGCAGCCAAGGAGGTCAGGGATTAGACTATGGCTACACCTTC.